This T cell receptor beta chain was identified during a study of blood T cell repertoires in COVID-19. The germline gives CDR1 MNHEY, CDR2 SMNVEV (reference sequence). The ends were cut back, 4 bases at V and 8 bases at J, with 17 bases in the middle. The CDR3 runs 14 residues. Adults between roughly 18 and 100 years of age took part from 24 US areas. Measured with immunoSEQ multiplex PCR; TCRdb has only the in-frame clones, and not every one. Of roughly 160,000 clones in the sample, over 75% were seen once. The V call is TRBV27, the J call TRBJ1-2, with D perhaps matching TRBD1 (6 bases). The receptor comes from a woman in her fifties or sixties who had recovered from COVID-19. The sequencing input was PBMCs or T cells enriched from blood (not recorded which). The CDR3 sequence is CASSSDGQPRGYTF. CDR3 bases: TGTGCCAGCAGTTCGGACGGACAGCCTCGGGGCTACACCTTC.